The 30 T cell receptor beta chains listed next were all sequenced from one sample in a study of CD8 T cells in ankylosing spondylitis. MiXCR was run by TCRdb on the 5' RACE reads, yielding one entry per CDR3 protein. The sample carries some 95,000 distinct CDR3 sequences, about 9.1% recorded once. Source material: blood, either unsorted or a sorted T cell fraction (not recorded which). Receptor source: a male donor with ankylosing spondylitis or in good health (not recorded which).

The chain employs TRBV7-9 and TRBJ2-3; 7 bases map to TRBD2. Germline loops: CDR1 SEHNR, CDR2 FQNEAQ (reference sequence). Germline trimming cut 4 bases from V and 2 bases from J; bases unmatched to any gene: 3. This CDR3 comprises 14 residues. The CDR3 here is CASSSSGSTDTQYF. CDR3 in DNA: TGTGCCAGCAGCTCTAGCGGTTCCACAGATACGCAGTATTTT. Looking up the rest from reference TRBV7-9 and TRBJ2-3 gives the full variable domain: DTGVSQNPRHKITKRGQNVTFRCDPISEHNRLYWYRQTLGQGPEFLTYFQNEAQLEKSRLLSDRFSAERPKGSFSTLEIQRTEQGDSAMYLCASSSSGSTDTQYFGPGTRLTVL.

This clonotype was counted at least ten times. The gene calls are TRBV24-1 and TRBJ2-6; D gene uncertain. Trimming pared 3 bases from V and 1 base from J, leaving 6 bases between. There are 15 residues in the CDR3. Germline lookup yields CDR1 KGHDR and CDR2 SFDVKD. In DNA, the CDR3 is TGTGCCACCAGTGATCCCAAATCTGGGGCCAACGTCCTGACTTTC. Translated: CATSDPKSGANVLTF.

This clonotype was detected ten times or more. The chain combines TRBV20-1 with TRBJ2-3, with 11 bases identical to TRBD2. The CDR3 consists of 18 residues. The germline V gene has CDR1 DFQATT and CDR2 SNEGSKA (reference sequence). The junction had 10 bases not matched to a gene; V was cut back by 2 bases and J by 0 bases. CDR3 sequence reads: CSARPPLAGAVSTDTQYF. Here the CDR3 DNA reads TGCAGTGCTAGACCGCCACTAGCGGGGGCCGTAAGCACAGATACGCAGTATTTT.

This clonotype has at least ten counts. The chain combines TRBV12-3 or TRBV12-4 with TRBJ2-5; D unresolved. The CDR3 runs to 14 residues. Between the trimmed V and J ends, which lost 3 bases and 1 base, there was a span of 9 bases. The CDR3 here is CASSLGPIQETQYF. The DNA for the CDR3 is TGTGCCAGCAGTTTGGGTCCTATCCAAGAGACCCAGTACTTC.

This clonotype was seen many times. This rearrangement joins TRBV5-5 to TRBJ2-7; 12 bases agree with TRBD2. In germline, CDR1 is SGHKS, CDR2 YYEKEE (reference sequence). The CDR3 covers 15 residues. With 2 bases clipped from V and 1 base from J, the junction kept 1 base outside the gene matches. CDR3 amino acids: CASSFGLAGSYEQYF. DNA for the CDR3: TGTGCCAGCAGCTTCGGACTAGCGGGGTCCTACGAGCAGTACTTC. Variable domain in full (rest from reference TRBV5-5 and TRBJ2-7): DAGVTQSPTHLIKTRGQQVTLRCSPISGHKSVSWYQQVLGQGPQFIFQYYEKEERGRGNFPDRFSARQFPNYSSELNVNALLLGDSALYLCASSFGLAGSYEQYFGPGTRLTVT.

This clonotype has at least ten counts. The rearrangement joins TRBV7-2 to TRBJ2-5, with 9 bases aligning to TRBD1. With 8 bases clipped from V and 2 bases from J, the junction kept 30 bases outside the gene matches. CDR1 is SGHTA, CDR2 FQGNSA, per germline. The CDR3 is made up of 22 amino acids. CDR3 protein: CASQSPTSCGTGRYPWQETQYF. CDR3 sequence (DNA): TGTGCCAGCCAGTCCCCGACGTCATGTGGGACAGGGAGGTACCCGTGGCAAGAGACCCAGTACTTC.

This clonotype came up many times. V gene TRBV6-1 combines with J gene TRBJ1-5, with D possibly being TRBD1 (6 bases). V lost 1 base and J 6 bases, leaving 16 bases between the germline ends. This CDR3 has 16 amino acids. CDR1 MNHNS and CDR2 SASEGT come from the germline V gene. For the CDR3, the DNA is TGTGCCAGCAGTGAAGTGCTAGGGGGGGTCTCTCAGCCCCAGCATTTT. Protein product: CASSEVLGGVSQPQHF.

There are many counts of this clonotype. The chain recombines TRBV28 with TRBJ2-1; 7 bases align to TRBD1. The CDR3 consists of 15 residues. V shed 3 bases and J 1 base; nucleotides not matched to a gene: 3. Germline values: CDR1 MDHEN, CDR2 SYDVKM. The CDR3 nucleotides are TGTGCCAGCAGTTTTAACAGGGGTTCCTACAATGAGCAGTTCTTC. Its protein product is CASSFNRGSYNEQFF.

This clonotype was observed at least ten times. The rearrangement links TRBV29-1 to TRBJ2-7, with 10 bases identical to TRBD2. Looked up from germline, CDR1 is SQVTM and CDR2 is ANQGSEA. The CDR3 consists of 12 residues. The V gene end was trimmed by 5 bases and the J gene end by 3 bases; junction bases not matched to a gene: 1. The CDR3 DNA reads TGCAGCGTTACTAGCGGGGTCTACGAGCAGTACTTC. It encodes CSVTSGVYEQYF.

Many counts were recorded for this clonotype. The CDR3 DNA reads TGTGCCATCAAGGAGGGCGCGCGGTCCGAGCAGTACTTC. Translating it yields CAIKEGARSEQYF. The J gene is TRBJ2-7, the V gene TRBV10-3, with D maybe TRBD2 (6 bases). V lost 7 bases and J 6 bases, leaving 16 bases between the germline ends. Germline V CDR1 and CDR2: ENHRY, SYGVKD. The CDR3 covers 13 residues.

The V call is TRBV2, the J call TRBJ1-1, with no clear D. Trimming pared 1 base from V and 6 bases from J, leaving 18 bases between. Germline CDR1 is SNHLY and CDR2 is FYNNEI. CDR3 length: 16 amino acids. CDR3 nucleotide sequence: TGTGCCAGCAGTGAAGAAGCTACGGGGAGGTATGCTGAAGCTTTCTTT. Translating it yields CASSEEATGRYAEAFF.

This clonotype was seen ten or more times. The gene calls are TRBV20-1 and TRBJ1-1, with D unresolved. The germline V and J ends were trimmed by 6 bases and 1 base, with 6 bases remaining between them. Looked up from germline, CDR1 is DFQATT and CDR2 is SNEGSKA (reference sequence). This CDR3 contains 11 residues. The CDR3 protein is CSAIKNTEAFF. As DNA, the CDR3 is TGCAGTGCCATAAAGAACACTGAAGCTTTCTTT.

There are many counts of this clonotype. The V call is TRBV5-1, the J call TRBJ2-7, with a possible D match to TRBD2 (5 bases). Looked up from germline, CDR1 is SGHRS and CDR2 is YFSETQ. This CDR3 region has 16 residues. The ends were cut back, 0 bases at V and 5 bases at J, with 18 bases in the middle. This CDR3 is CASSLVFRGTPHEQYF. CDR3 coding DNA: TGCGCCAGCAGCTTGGTCTTTCGGGGAACCCCCCACGAGCAGTACTTC.

This clonotype has at least ten counts. The chain joins TRBV4-1 to TRBJ1-2; D might be TRBD1 (5 bases). Deletions cut 4 bases from V and 4 bases from J, with 19 bases between. Germline values: CDR1 MGHRA, CDR2 YSYEKL. The CDR3 is made up of 16 amino acids. The CDR3 DNA follows: TGCGCCAGCAGCCCAGTGCCCAGTCCAGGGATCTATGGCTACACCTTC. It codes for CASSPVPSPGIYGYTF.

Notes on this clonotype: A much more abundant neighbour one base away suggests this may be a read error. V gene TRBV20-1 combines with J gene TRBJ2-3, with TRBD1 matching over 9 bases. This CDR3 is 15 amino acids long. In germline, CDR1 is DFQATT, CDR2 SNEGSKA (reference sequence). Here the CDR3 reads CSARDNRGLTDAQYF. CDR3 nucleotides: TGCAGTGCTAGAGATAACAGGGGGCTAACAGATGCGCAGTATTTT.

V is TRBV12-3 or TRBV12-4 and J is TRBJ2-2; 9 bases are shared with TRBD2. V was pared by 5 bases and J by 6 bases, with 10 bases of the junction left unmatched. There are 16 residues in the CDR3. CDR3 nucleotide sequence: TGTGCCAGCAGTCCAAGGACTAGCGTCGGGGCCGGGGAGCTGTTTTTT. Amino acids: CASSPRTSVGAGELFF.

This clonotype showed up many times. The chain carries TRBV7-9 and TRBJ2-7; TRBD2 aligns across 10 bases. This CDR3 has 15 amino acids. Germline V lookup: CDR1 SEHNR, CDR2 FQNEAQ (reference sequence). The junction had 4 bases not matched to a gene; V was cut back by 1 base and J by 4 bases. The CDR3 DNA reads as TGTGCCAGCAGCTTAGGTAGCGGGGGGCCTTACGAGCAGTACTTC. Its translation: CASSLGSGGPYEQYF.

This clonotype was recorded many times. V is TRBV19 and J is TRBJ2-5; 7 bases align to TRBD2. V lost 10 bases to trimming and J lost 1 base; unmatched junction nucleotides: 9. The CDR3 runs to 14 residues. The germline CDR1 and CDR2 sequences are LNHDA and SQIVND (reference sequence). The CDR3, as DNA: TGTGCCACCAACCCAGGGACTACCCAAGAGACCCAGTACTTC. This translates into CATNPGTTQETQYF.

The sample holds many counts of this clonotype. V is TRBV14 and J is TRBJ2-7, with TRBD2 matching over 7 bases. V was pared by 4 bases and J by 3 bases, with 6 bases of the junction left unmatched. The CDR3 contains 14 residues. The germline gives CDR1 SGHDN, CDR2 FVKESK. The CDR3 sequence: CASSLGGDYYEQYF. DNA for the CDR3: TGTGCCAGCAGCCTGGGCGGGGACTACTACGAGCAGTACTTC.

The rearrangement links TRBV11-2 to TRBJ2-1; perhaps D is TRBD1 or TRBD2 (6 bases each). The CDR3 is 15 residues long. The V end lost 3 bases, the J end lost 8 bases, and 17 bases lay between the germline ends. CDR1 SGHAT and CDR2 FQNNGV come from the germline V gene. CDR3 region: CASSLYPGGIDEQFF. The CDR3 region has the DNA TGTGCCAGCAGCTTGTACCCCGGGGGCATCGATGAGCAGTTCTTC.

The sample holds many counts of this clonotype. J is TRBJ2-1 and V is TRBV7-2; a possible D gene is TRBD1 (7 bases). V was cut by 7 bases and J by 3 bases, with 28 bases left in between. The CDR3 runs to 19 residues. The V gene's germline CDR1 is SGHTA and CDR2 FQGNSA. The DNA for the CDR3 is TGTGCCAGCACCAAAGGGGGGATAGGGGGCCCCGGAGACTACAATGAGCAGTTCTTC. Amino acid sequence: CASTKGGIGGPGDYNEQFF.

This clonotype has at least ten counts. The rearrangement joins TRBV7-6 to TRBJ2-5, with D possibly TRBD1 on 5 matching bases. The germline V gene encodes CDR1 SGHVS and CDR2 FNYEAQ. The CDR3 loop spans 13 amino acids. V gave up 8 bases and J gave up 1 base, with 11 bases separating them. As DNA, the CDR3 is TGTGCCAGCGCTCAGGGATCCCAAGAGACCCAGTACTTC. Protein product: CASAQGSQETQYF.

This clonotype has ten or more counts. The rearrangement links TRBV12-3 or TRBV12-4 to TRBJ1-4, with TRBD1 matching 7 bases. The CDR3 runs 14 residues. The junction had 9 bases not matched to a gene; V was cut back by 6 bases and J by 8 bases. DNA of the CDR3: TGTGCCAGCAGACCAGGGGGTTCGGGGGAAAAACTGTTTTTT. Translation gives CASRPGGSGEKLFF.

This clonotype showed up many times. This CDR3 is CASSLAFPGGDSPLHF. The CDR3 coding sequence is TGCGCCAGCAGCTTGGCGTTCCCAGGGGGAGATTCACCCCTCCACTTT. The rearrangement joins TRBV5-1 to TRBJ1-6; 7 bases are a match to TRBD1. The germline CDR1 and CDR2 sequences are SGHRS and YFSETQ. The CDR3 totals 16 residues. J lost 8 bases, V lost 0 bases, and 8 bases had no gene match.

This chain uses TRBV19 with TRBJ1-2; weak D call: TRBD1 (5 bases). Germline CDR1 reads LNHDA; CDR2 reads SQIVND (reference sequence). The CDR3 has 12 amino acids. V was trimmed by 7 bases and J by 6 bases, leaving 12 bases between them. The CDR3 sequence is CASMAGRHGYTF. The CDR3, as DNA: TGTGCCAGTATGGCAGGGCGTCATGGCTACACCTTC.

This clonotype was observed many times. V usage is TRBV20-1 and J usage is TRBJ2-3; 7 bases align to TRBD2. V trimming: 3 bases; J trimming: 2 bases; junction bases outside the gene matches: 8. This CDR3 is 15 amino acids long. The V gene's germline CDR1 is DFQATT and CDR2 SNEGSKA (reference sequence). For the CDR3, the DNA is TGCAGTGCTAGGGGGATAGCGGGTACCACAGATACGCAGTATTTT. Its protein product is CSARGIAGTTDTQYF.

V and J are TRBV2 and TRBJ2-7; 10 bases fit TRBD2. The germline V gene has CDR1 SNHLY and CDR2 FYNNEI. Unmatched junction bases numbered 5, after V lost 4 bases and J lost 2 bases. The CDR3 sequence is 15 residues long. Written as DNA, the CDR3 is TGTGCCAGCAGTGCCGAGCGGGGGGGTGCCTACGAGCAGTACTTC. It encodes CASSAERGGAYEQYF.

There are many counts of this clonotype. The rearrangement uses TRBV27 and TRBJ1-2; no clear D gene. This CDR3 comprises 13 residues. CDR1 and CDR2 (germline): MNHEY, SMNVEV (reference sequence). Trimming took 5 bases from V and 5 from J, leaving 12 bases between them. CDR3 DNA sequence: TGTGCCAGCAGTCCCCACCCGGAATATGGCTACACCTTC. Its protein product is CASSPHPEYGYTF.

At least ten counts were recorded for this clonotype. This chain connects TRBV12-3 or TRBV12-4 to TRBJ2-4; 8 bases map to TRBD2. The CDR3 extends over 16 amino acids. J gave up 3 bases and V 6 bases, and 10 bases lay outside the gene matches. The CDR3: CASSPGTSWVKNIQYF. The CDR3 DNA reads TGTGCCAGCAGCCCCGGGACTAGTTGGGTCAAAAACATTCAGTACTTC.

The chain couples TRBV7-2 to TRBJ2-7, with D perhaps matching TRBD1 or TRBD2 (6 bases each). Germline assignment: CDR1 SGHTA and CDR2 FQGNSA. The CDR3 covers 13 residues. Between the trimmed V and J ends, which lost 4 bases and 2 bases, there was a span of 9 bases. The CDR3 sequence: CASSYGGPYEQYF. The CDR3 coding sequence is TGTGCCAGCAGCTACGGGGGCCCCTACGAGCAGTACTTC.